What follows is one TCR beta chain and its context. Other DNA sequences in the same sample also yield this CDR3. Profiled with immunoSEQ multiplex PCR; TCRdb holds only in-frame clones, not every one. The table lists roughly 42,000 clones. These data belong to a study of T cells in women clearing cervical HPV infection. The receptor comes from a woman aged 18-70 years with a cervical HPV16 infection that either progressed to CIN3+ or cleared (not recorded which). The sample was blood buffy coat.

The DNA read from the CDR3 is TGTGCCAGCAGCTTAGTCCTTGAGGGCACC. This codes for CASSLVLEGT. The entire CDR3 sequence reads CASSLVLEGTIYF. This rearrangement joins TRBV7-6 to TRBJ1-3; D is unclear. Read sequence stops 3 residues before the CDR3 end, and the germline J gene provides the missing end. Germline assignment: CDR1 SGHVS and CDR2 FNYEAQ. Trimming took off 1 base at V and 9 bases at J, with 10 bases between the two ends. The CDR3 has 13 residues.